This TCR beta chain emerged from a study of T cell responses to AZD1222 COVID-19 vaccine. The assay was immunoSEQ multiplex PCR, and TCRdb's table has in-frame clones only and misses some. The profile shows about 94,000 clones, about 85% of them singletons. The CDR3 consists of 14 residues. V dropped 2 bases and J dropped 2; count of bases not matched to a gene: 3. In germline, CDR1 is SGHRS, CDR2 YFSETQ. This TCR was recovered from an adult who received the AZD1222 COVID-19 vaccine. V usage is TRBV5-1 and J usage is TRBJ2-5; 7 bases map to TRBD1. The sample here was peripheral blood, taken 28 days after the second AZD1222 dose. CDR3 residues: CASSFGTVQETQYF. The CDR3 DNA reads as TGCGCCAGCAGCTTCGGGACAGTACAAGAGACCCAGTACTTC.